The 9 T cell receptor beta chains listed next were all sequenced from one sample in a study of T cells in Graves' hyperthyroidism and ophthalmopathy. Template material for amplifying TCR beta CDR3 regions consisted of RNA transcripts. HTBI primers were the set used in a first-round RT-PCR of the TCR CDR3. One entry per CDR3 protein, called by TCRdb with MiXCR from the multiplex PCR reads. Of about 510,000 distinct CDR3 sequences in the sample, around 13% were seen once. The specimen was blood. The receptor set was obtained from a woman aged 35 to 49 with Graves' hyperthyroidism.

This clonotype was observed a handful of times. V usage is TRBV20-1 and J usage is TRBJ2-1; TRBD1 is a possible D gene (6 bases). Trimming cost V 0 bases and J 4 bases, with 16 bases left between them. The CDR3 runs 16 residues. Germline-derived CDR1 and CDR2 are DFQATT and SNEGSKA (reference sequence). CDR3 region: CSARDKRGSRYNEQFF. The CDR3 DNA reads TGCAGTGCTAGAGATAAAAGGGGGAGTAGGTACAATGAGCAGTTCTTC.

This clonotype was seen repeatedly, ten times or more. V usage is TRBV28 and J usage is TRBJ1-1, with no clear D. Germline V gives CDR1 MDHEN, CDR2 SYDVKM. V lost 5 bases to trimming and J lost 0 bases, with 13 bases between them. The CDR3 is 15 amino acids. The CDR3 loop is CASSPVGGMNTEAFF. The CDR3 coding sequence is TGTGCCAGCAGTCCGGTTGGCGGGATGAACACTGAAGCTTTCTTT.

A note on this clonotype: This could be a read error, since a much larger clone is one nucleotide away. The DNA of the CDR3 is TGCAGTGCTAGTTCGGAGAGCTGTGGCTACACCTTC. Its protein product is CSASSESCGYTF. J is TRBJ1-2 and V is TRBV20-1; D is ambiguous. From germline, CDR1 is DFQATT and CDR2 SNEGSKA (reference sequence). The CDR3 has 12 amino acids. With 3 bases removed from V and 7 bases from J, the gap between germline ends came to 12 bases.

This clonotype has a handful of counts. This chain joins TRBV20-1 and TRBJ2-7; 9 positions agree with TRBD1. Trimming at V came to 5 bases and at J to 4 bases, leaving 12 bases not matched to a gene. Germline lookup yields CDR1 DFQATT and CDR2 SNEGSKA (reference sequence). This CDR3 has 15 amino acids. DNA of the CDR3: TGCAGTGCTTCCGACCGGGACAGGGTAGTATACGAGCAGTACTTC. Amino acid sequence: CSASDRDRVVYEQYF.

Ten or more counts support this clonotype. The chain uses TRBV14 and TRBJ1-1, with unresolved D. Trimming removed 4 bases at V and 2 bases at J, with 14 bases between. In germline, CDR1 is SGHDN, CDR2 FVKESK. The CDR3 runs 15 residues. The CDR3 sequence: CASSLVELDNTEAFF. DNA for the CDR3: TGTGCCAGCAGCCTTGTTGAACTTGATAACACTGAAGCTTTCTTT.

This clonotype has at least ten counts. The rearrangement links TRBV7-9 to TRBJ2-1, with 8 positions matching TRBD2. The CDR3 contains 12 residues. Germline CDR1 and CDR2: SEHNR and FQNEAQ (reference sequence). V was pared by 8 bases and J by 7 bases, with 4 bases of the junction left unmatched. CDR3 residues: CASSSGGNEQFF. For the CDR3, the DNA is TGTGCCAGCTCATCGGGGGGGAATGAGCAGTTCTTC. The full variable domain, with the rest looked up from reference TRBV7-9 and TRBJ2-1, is DTGVSQNPRHKITKRGQNVTFRCDPISEHNRLYWYRQTLGQGPEFLTYFQNEAQLEKSRLLSDRFSAERPKGSFSTLEIQRTEQGDSAMYLCASSSGGNEQFFGPGTRLTVL.

The chain's CDR3 is CSASVGGRSSYEQYF. The DNA for the CDR3 is TGCAGTGCTAGTGTCGGCGGGAGGAGTTCCTACGAGCAGTACTTC. The chain recombines TRBV20-1 with TRBJ2-7; 8 positions match TRBD2. V shed 3 bases and J 1 base; nucleotides not matched to a gene: 8. Germline V lookup: CDR1 DFQATT, CDR2 SNEGSKA (reference sequence). The CDR3 is made up of 15 amino acids.

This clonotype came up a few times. The CDR3 spells CASSLVGGTQAGIDTQYF. The CDR3 nucleotides read TGTGCCAGCAGCTTAGTTGGAGGGACCCAGGCAGGTATAGATACGCAGTATTTT. This sequence joins TRBV7-8 and TRBJ2-3; weak D call: TRBD2 (6 bases). The germline V gene encodes CDR1 SGHVS and CDR2 FQNEAQ. This CDR3 contains 18 residues. Trimming pared 1 base from V and 5 bases from J, leaving 22 bases between.

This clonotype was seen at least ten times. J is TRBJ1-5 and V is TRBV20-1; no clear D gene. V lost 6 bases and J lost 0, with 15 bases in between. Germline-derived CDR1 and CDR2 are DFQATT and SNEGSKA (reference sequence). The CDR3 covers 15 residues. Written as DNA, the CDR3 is TGCAGTGCCACTCCAGGATCCTATAGCAATCAGCCCCAGCATTTT. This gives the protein CSATPGSYSNQPQHF.